The source of this T cell receptor (beta chain) is a study of blood T cell repertoires in COVID-19. About the research overall: PBMCs, B-cell-depleted T cells, or T cells were the source of the cDNA or gDNA that made up the material.

In the original processing: Estimated nucleated cell counts came from reference gene primer amplification. The repertoire was sequenced with immunoSEQ multiplex PCR; TCRdb's copy has only in-frame clones and lacks some. V, J and clone size derive from that table, while D and trimming were established from the DNA sequence. There are about 440,000 clones in the sample; around 89% occur only once, and 4.3% lies in the top ten. CDR1 is SGHRS, CDR2 YFSETQ, per germline. V was clipped by 2 bases and J by 6 bases, with 14 bases between them. This CDR3 has 15 amino acids. The source material was peripheral blood. This chain connects TRBV5-1 to TRBJ2-2, with a possible D match to TRBD2 (6 bases). The clonotype originates from a woman between 25 and 40 years old with acute or convalescent COVID-19. The CDR3 DNA sequence: TGCGCCAGCAGCTTCATGGCGGGGCTGCCCGGGGAGCTGTTTTTT. As protein: CASSFMAGLPGELFF.